A selection of T cell receptor beta chains follows, all from one sample in a study of blood T cell repertoires in COVID-19. This table comes from immunoSEQ multiplex PCR, and its TCRdb copy is limited to in-frame clones, with some not included. The sample lists 70,000 to 95,000 clones, just under 80% occurring once. Sequenced sample: peripheral blood. These receptors were obtained from a man aged 60-69 years with COVID-19, enrolled during active disease. CDR3s include the opening cysteine and the closing phenylalanine or tryptophan. A D gene is named only where the DNA matches it firmly. Expanded clones are given a class, and other clones once, few, many or no size at all.

-	-	TRBJ1-1	TRBV3-1/TRBV3-2	CASSQAGILNTEAFF	TGTGCCAGCAGCCAAGCGGGAATACTGAACACTGAAGCTTTCTTT
-	-	TRBJ1-1	TRBV6-4	CASSREAGRAEAFF	TGTGCCAGCAGCCGGGAGGCTGGAAGGGCTGAAGCTTTCTTT
-	-	TRBJ2-2	TRBV5-4	CASSLGRGRNTGELFF	TGTGCCAGCAGCTTAGGCCGGGGGAGGAACACCGGGGAGCTGTTTTTT
-	-	TRBJ1-2	TRBV19	CASSMARAGPFVGYTF	TGTGCCAGTAGTATGGCTAGGGCAGGGCCGTTTGTTGGCTACACCTTC
-	few	TRBJ1-1	TRBV10-2	CASSRTQMNTEAFF	TGCGCCAGCAGCCGGACACAAATGAACACTGAAGCTTTCTTT
TRBD2	-	TRBJ2-1	TRBV7-2	CASKLAGGGAYNEQFF	TGTGCCAGCAAACTAGCGGGAGGGGGCGCCTACAATGAGCAGTTCTTC
-	once	TRBJ2-5	TRBV10-3	CAISVTGQETQYF	TGTGCCATCAGTGTGACAGGCCAAGAGACCCAGTACTTC
TRBD2	-	TRBJ2-5	TRBV7-2	CASSSSTTSGRKETQYF	TGTGCCAGCAGCTCTTCTACCACTAGCGGGAGAAAAGAGACCCAGTACTTC
-	-	TRBJ2-5	TRBV18	CASSRERDWSQETQYF	TGTGCCAGTTCCAGGGAAAGGGACTGGTCCCAAGAGACCCAGTACTTC
-	-	TRBJ1-5	TRBV27	CASSFGAGNQPQHF	TGTGCCAGCAGTTTTGGGGCTGGCAATCAGCCCCAGCATTTT
TRBD1	-	TRBJ2-7	TRBV11-2	CASSLLGTGGAEQYF	TGTGCCAGCAGCTTACTCGGGACAGGGGGCGCCGAGCAGTACTTC
-	-	TRBJ2-2	TRBV5-4	CASSFSQGFGTGELFF	TGTGCCAGCAGCTTTTCGCAGGGGTTTGGGACCGGGGAGCTGTTTTTT
-	-	TRBJ2-7	TRBV6-2/TRBV6-3	CASSVRYEQYF	TGTGCCAGCAGTGTTCGCTACGAGCAGTACTTC
-	-	TRBJ2-7	TRBV24-1	CATSDSRSGEQYF	TGTGCCACCAGTGATTCCCGGTCAGGGGAGCAGTACTTC
TRBD1	-	TRBJ2-1	TRBV6-5	CASRYGTASYNEQFF	TGTGCCAGCAGGTACGGGACAGCGAGTTACAATGAGCAGTTCTTC